The clone carrying this TCR beta chain was picked up a small number of times. Antigen unknown. The J segment lost 7 bases and the V segment lost 4 bases, leaving 6 bases of the junction unmatched. The germline CDR1 and CDR2 sequences are MDHEN and SYDVKM. This CDR3 is 14 amino acids long. This sample is drawn from a study of early T cells in non-severe SARS-CoV-2 infection. As for the study in general: Bulk RNA from unsorted whole blood was sequenced; chains were unpaired. Study results and limitations: VDJdb-based annotation leaned toward anti-spike CD8 responses and missed private and CD4 specificities.

Individual cDNA molecules received unique molecular identifiers. A single record per CDR3 protein comes from TCRdb applying MiXCR to the 5' RACE reads. The table records 95,000 to 100,000 distinct CDR3 sequences, around 14% of them present only once. Sequencing was done on a sample of whole blood. The chain employs TRBV28 and TRBJ1-2, with 10 bases aligning to TRBD1. The origin of this receptor is an adult who was a healthcare worker with PCR-confirmed SARS-CoV-2 infection or an uninfected control (not recorded which). CDR3 loop: CASSWDRGRSGYTF. CDR3 nucleotide sequence: TGTGCCAGCAGTTGGGACAGGGGCCGTAGTGGCTACACCTTC.